This T cell receptor beta chain was sequenced in a study of glioma-infiltrating T cells (dated by TCRdb to the mid-2010s). As for the study more broadly: The study sequenced TCR alpha- and beta-chain repertoires from glioma tissue, from non-neoplastic brain tissue and from matched peripheral blood mononuclear cells. Each tissue-infiltrating repertoire was compared with the same patient's peripheral blood repertoire to measure divergence between tissue and blood T-cell populations. Three low-grade glioma patients, roughly eight primary glioblastoma patients, and three non-glioma patients who contributed non-neoplastic brain tissue made up the paired cohort.

With respect to this clonotype: Which antigen it targets is not known. A much more abundant neighbour one base away suggests this may be a read error.

TCR alpha and beta CDR3 regions were amplified with the iRepertoire nested amplicon-rescue multiplex PCR (arm-PCR) platform from RNA. The input for one-step reverse transcription and amplification was roughly 100-400 ng of tissue mRNA or PBMC total RNA. After bead purification, a secondary multiplex PCR added Illumina adapters, and libraries were gel-purified between 200 and 400 bp. Demultiplexing relied on internal 6-nucleotide barcodes carried by the libraries. Sequencing of libraries was performed on an Illumina MiSeq with 2x220 or 2x250 nucleotide paired-end reads. Per the authors' processing: FLASH 1.2.11 was used to merge paired reads, and BWA-MEM then aligned the reads to the GRCh37 human genome before TRA and TRB reads were extracted. For V and J assignment, an IMGT-derived reference of cassette sequences and CDR3 motifs that included pseudogenes was used. Reads were translated in three frames, and productive CDR3s were defined by a C…FGXG motif without stop codons. Unique combinations of V-J cassette pair and CDR3 amino acid sequence were defined as clonotypes. Filtering of reads was based on Hamming distance, with the threshold set by the sequence error rate of each sample in mapped regions. The public sequencing data were trimmed at Q25 with fastp and processed into clonotypes with MiXCR by TCRdb, which kept only in-frame beta chains. Rows matching on CDR3 protein sequence are summarized as one entry with the most common DNA and genes. Clone size and V and J calls follow TCRdb, not the original study. The table for this sample lists some 190,000 distinct CDR3 sequences; roughly a third of them were counted only once. Clones ranked in the top ten supply about 19% of the sample.

What the authors observed across the whole study: Tissue and blood shared very few CDR3 sequences, a result attributed to high CDR3 diversity and limited sampling. The group comparisons were based on small numbers of patients: three non-neoplastic, three low-grade glioma and roughly eight glioblastoma patients. VJ-independent divergence between tissue and blood was below expectation in non-neoplastic patients but above expectation in all gliomas, especially low-grade gliomas.

The sequencing sample was made of glioma tissue, nonneoplastic brain tissue, or PBMCs (not recorded which). This clonotype was obtained from a human donor with low-grade glioma or glioblastoma, undergoing nonglioma brain surgery, or in good health (not recorded which).

The CDR3 region has the sequence CASSLYPGGRSYEQYF. The bases are TGTGCCAGCAGCTTATATCCTGGCGGGAGATCATACGAGCAGTACTTC. The V and J genes are TRBV7-2 and TRBJ2-7; 7 middle bases align to TRBD2. Per the germline V gene, SGHTA is the CDR1 and FQGNSA is the CDR2. Ends trimmed: V by 2 bases, J by 4 bases; bases unmatched to a gene: 11. Spanning cysteine to phenylalanine, the CDR3 consists of 16 amino acids. The DNA shown is the 48-base CDR3, in frame from base 1.